Listed below are T cell receptor beta chains from one sample, sequenced in a study of blood T cell repertoires in COVID-19. Clones were read by immunoSEQ multiplex PCR, and TCRdb kept only the in-frame ones, dropping some. The sample contains fewer than 400,000 clones, about nine tenths of which appear only once. Source material: PBMCs or T cells enriched from blood (not recorded which). Every receptor here comes from a man aged 30 to 39 who had recovered from COVID-19. Each CDR3 is given with its conserved first and last residue. Fields, in order: CDR3 DNA, CDR3 protein, D gene, V gene, J gene, clone size. The D gene is left open where the match is weak. Only some rows state a clone size, as once, few, many or a class for expanded clones.

CDR3 DNA: TGTGCCAGCAGCTTGTCTTCCGCTGAAGCTTTCTTT; CDR3 protein: CASSLSSAEAFF; D gene: NA; V gene: TRBV5-6; J gene: TRBJ1-1; clone size: NA
CDR3 DNA: TGTGCTAGTGGTTGGGGGACAGGGATAACAACAGATACGCAGTATTTT; CDR3 protein: CASGWGTGITTDTQYF; D gene: TRBD1; V gene: TRBV12-5; J gene: TRBJ2-3; clone size: NA
CDR3 DNA: TGTGCCAGCAGCCCTAGGGCAGGGGCATGGTATGGCTACACCTTC; CDR3 protein: CASSPRAGAWYGYTF; D gene: NA; V gene: TRBV7-9; J gene: TRBJ1-2; clone size: NA
CDR3 DNA: TGTGCCAGCAGCGTCACAGGGGCGATCCCTAATTCACCCCTCCACTTT; CDR3 protein: CASSVTGAIPNSPLHF; D gene: TRBD1; V gene: TRBV2; J gene: TRBJ1-6; clone size: NA
CDR3 DNA: TGCGCCAGCAGCCGCGGCCCGACAGGGGAAAAACTGTTTTTT; CDR3 protein: CASSRGPTGEKLFF; D gene: TRBD1; V gene: TRBV5-1; J gene: TRBJ1-4; clone size: NA
CDR3 DNA: TGTGCCATCACTGAACAGCCAACCTCCTACGAGCAGTACTTC; CDR3 protein: CAITEQPTSYEQYF; D gene: NA; V gene: TRBV10-3; J gene: TRBJ2-7; clone size: NA
CDR3 DNA: TGTGCCAGCAGCGAGGGGGGGAGGAAAGAAAAACTGTTTTTT; CDR3 protein: CASSEGGRKEKLFF; D gene: NA; V gene: TRBV7-9; J gene: TRBJ1-4; clone size: NA
CDR3 DNA: TGTGCCAGCAGTGAGGAGGCGGGGGGGATTTACAATGAGCAGTTCTTC; CDR3 protein: CASSEEAGGIYNEQFF; D gene: TRBD2; V gene: TRBV6-1; J gene: TRBJ2-1; clone size: NA
CDR3 DNA: TGTGCCAGCAGTATCCTAAGTGGGAGGGTCGACGAGCAGTACTTC; CDR3 protein: CASSILSGRVDEQYF; D gene: TRBD2; V gene: TRBV27; J gene: TRBJ2-7; clone size: NA
CDR3 DNA: TGTGCCAGCGGAAGGGACAGGAAATACGAGCAGTACTTC; CDR3 protein: CASGRDRKYEQYF; D gene: TRBD1; V gene: TRBV11-3; J gene: TRBJ2-7; clone size: NA
CDR3 DNA: TGTGCCAGCAGTTTCAGGGGTCTCTCCTACGAGCAGTACTTC; CDR3 protein: CASSFRGLSYEQYF; D gene: NA; V gene: TRBV28; J gene: TRBJ2-7; clone size: NA
CDR3 DNA: TGTGCCAGCAAGTCCCCTTCGGGGAACGGCTACACCTTC; CDR3 protein: CASKSPSGNGYTF; D gene: NA; V gene: TRBV27; J gene: TRBJ1-2; clone size: NA
CDR3 DNA: TGCAGCGCCCGCCTGGACAGGGTGAATTGGGGTACGCAGTATTTT; CDR3 protein: CSARLDRVNWGTQYF; D gene: TRBD1; V gene: TRBV29-1; J gene: TRBJ2-3; clone size: NA
CDR3 DNA: TGTGCCAGCAGCCCAGCGGGACAGGGGGCTAATGAGCAGTTCTTC; CDR3 protein: CASSPAGQGANEQFF; D gene: TRBD1; V gene: TRBV11-2; J gene: TRBJ2-1; clone size: once
CDR3 DNA: TGCGCCAGCAGAGCGACTAGTCTCATGTTCACCGGGGAGCTGTTTTTT; CDR3 protein: CASRATSLMFTGELFF; D gene: NA; V gene: TRBV5-1; J gene: TRBJ2-2; clone size: NA
CDR3 DNA: TGTGCCAGCAGTCGGACAGGGCCCTACGAGCAGTACTTC; CDR3 protein: CASSRTGPYEQYF; D gene: TRBD1; V gene: TRBV27; J gene: TRBJ2-7; clone size: NA
CDR3 DNA: TGTGCCAGCTGCACCGGTCGCGGGCACACTGAAGCTTTCTTT; CDR3 protein: CASCTGRGHTEAFF; D gene: NA; V gene: TRBV18; J gene: TRBJ1-1; clone size: NA
CDR3 DNA: TGCGCCAGCAGCTTATGGAGCGACAGCTCCTACGAGCAGTACTTC; CDR3 protein: CASSLWSDSSYEQYF; D gene: NA; V gene: TRBV5-1; J gene: TRBJ2-7; clone size: NA
CDR3 DNA: TGCGCCAGCAGCTTGGGCAGGGAGGACTATGGCTACACCTTC; CDR3 protein: CASSLGREDYGYTF; D gene: NA; V gene: TRBV5-1; J gene: TRBJ1-2; clone size: NA
CDR3 DNA: TGTGCCTGGATCCCCTTTACAGGGAGCTCCTACAATGAGCAGTTCTTC; CDR3 protein: CAWIPFTGSSYNEQFF; D gene: NA; V gene: TRBV30; J gene: TRBJ2-1; clone size: NA
CDR3 DNA: TGTGCCAGCAGCTTGGCAGGTGGCTATCACAATGAGCAGTTCTTC; CDR3 protein: CASSLAGGYHNEQFF; D gene: NA; V gene: TRBV5-4; J gene: TRBJ2-1; clone size: NA
CDR3 DNA: TGTGCCAGCAGTAGTGGGGCAGAGCAGGTCCAGTACTTC; CDR3 protein: CASSSGAEQVQYF; D gene: NA; V gene: TRBV25-1; J gene: TRBJ2-5; clone size: NA
CDR3 DNA: TGCGCCAGCAGAATCGACAGGGAGAATCAGCCCCAGCATTTT; CDR3 protein: CASRIDRENQPQHF; D gene: TRBD1; V gene: TRBV10-2; J gene: TRBJ1-5; clone size: NA
CDR3 DNA: TGTGCCAGCAGCGACGAATTGAGGAGATACCAAGAGACCCAGTACTTC; CDR3 protein: CASSDELRRYQETQYF; D gene: NA; V gene: TRBV2; J gene: TRBJ2-5; clone size: NA
CDR3 DNA: TGTGCCAGCAGTGAGGGGGGTCATCAGCCCCAGCATTTT; CDR3 protein: CASSEGGHQPQHF; D gene: NA; V gene: TRBV2; J gene: TRBJ1-5; clone size: NA
CDR3 DNA: TGTGCCATCAGTCCTCGTGGGCAGAACACCATATATTTT; CDR3 protein: CAISPRGQNTIYF; D gene: NA; V gene: TRBV10-3; J gene: TRBJ1-3; clone size: NA
CDR3 DNA: TGCGCCAGCAGCTCCCTATACCAAGAGACCCAGTACTTC; CDR3 protein: CASSSLYQETQYF; D gene: NA; V gene: TRBV5-1; J gene: TRBJ2-5; clone size: NA
CDR3 DNA: TGCAGCGCCTTTGGACAGGGGGCGGGAGGGGCCAACGTCCTGACTTTC; CDR3 protein: CSAFGQGAGGANVLTF; D gene: TRBD1; V gene: TRBV29-1; J gene: TRBJ2-6; clone size: NA
CDR3 DNA: TGTGCCAGCAGCCAGGCGGAGACCCAGTACTTC; CDR3 protein: CASSQAETQYF; D gene: NA; V gene: TRBV11-2; J gene: TRBJ2-5; clone size: NA
CDR3 DNA: TGCGCCAGCAGTGAGTCGCAGGGGATGAACACTGAAGCTTTCTTT; CDR3 protein: CASSESQGMNTEAFF; D gene: NA; V gene: TRBV10-2; J gene: TRBJ1-1; clone size: NA
CDR3 DNA: TGTGCCAGTAAGACGGGGGGCGCGTTGAAAGAACAGCCCCAGCATTTT; CDR3 protein: CASKTGGALKEQPQHF; D gene: NA; V gene: TRBV19; J gene: TRBJ1-5; clone size: once
CDR3 DNA: TGTGCCACTGCAGCGGGACCGGGCGGCTACACCTTC; CDR3 protein: CATAAGPGGYTF; D gene: NA; V gene: TRBV24-1; J gene: TRBJ1-2; clone size: NA
CDR3 DNA: TGCGCCAGCAGCCGTACTCTTACAGGGACCATCGCTGAAGCTTTCTTT; CDR3 protein: CASSRTLTGTIAEAFF; D gene: NA; V gene: TRBV4-1; J gene: TRBJ1-1; clone size: NA
CDR3 DNA: TGCGCCAGCAGCTTGGCCGGTTTAGCGGGGGGCACAGATACGCAGTATTTT; CDR3 protein: CASSLAGLAGGTDTQYF; D gene: TRBD2; V gene: TRBV5-1; J gene: TRBJ2-3; clone size: NA
CDR3 DNA: TGTGCCAGCAGCTTAGTCGACACCGGGGAGCTGTTTTTT; CDR3 protein: CASSLVDTGELFF; D gene: NA; V gene: TRBV11-2; J gene: TRBJ2-2; clone size: NA
CDR3 DNA: TGCGCCAGCAGCTTGTCGGGGTTTACTCTTGGCTACACCTTC; CDR3 protein: CASSLSGFTLGYTF; D gene: NA; V gene: TRBV5-1; J gene: TRBJ1-2; clone size: NA
CDR3 DNA: TGTGCCAGCAGGCGGAAGAGCTCTGAAGCTTTCTTT; CDR3 protein: CASRRKSSEAFF; D gene: NA; V gene: TRBV28; J gene: TRBJ1-1; clone size: NA
CDR3 DNA: TGCGCCAGCAGCTTGGGCACCGGGACTAGATGGGAGCTGTTTTTT; CDR3 protein: CASSLGTGTRWELFF; D gene: TRBD2; V gene: TRBV5-1; J gene: TRBJ2-2; clone size: few
CDR3 DNA: TGTGCCAGCAGCGGGGGACAGGGGATCGAGCAGTACTTC; CDR3 protein: CASSGGQGIEQYF; D gene: TRBD1; V gene: TRBV5-4; J gene: TRBJ2-7; clone size: NA
CDR3 DNA: TGTGCCAGCACCTCCCCCGGGACAGCTTCCTACGAGCAGTACTTC; CDR3 protein: CASTSPGTASYEQYF; D gene: TRBD1; V gene: TRBV6-5; J gene: TRBJ2-7; clone size: NA
CDR3 DNA: TGTGCCAGCAGGCCTAGCGGGAGTTCCTACGAGCAGTACTTC; CDR3 protein: CASRPSGSSYEQYF; D gene: TRBD2; V gene: TRBV6-2/TRBV6-3; J gene: TRBJ2-7; clone size: NA
CDR3 DNA: TGTGCCACTAGAGGGTCTCTTAGCACAGATACGCAGTATTTT; CDR3 protein: CATRGSLSTDTQYF; D gene: NA; V gene: TRBV28; J gene: TRBJ2-3; clone size: NA
CDR3 DNA: TGTGCCAGAAGCTTTCTACGCACAGGGGGCCCTCTCTACGAGCAGTACTTC; CDR3 protein: CARSFLRTGGPLYEQYF; D gene: TRBD1; V gene: TRBV5-3; J gene: TRBJ2-7; clone size: NA
CDR3 DNA: TGTGCCAGCAGTGGGCCGGGGGGTGGCTACACCTTC; CDR3 protein: CASSGPGGGYTF; D gene: NA; V gene: TRBV25-1; J gene: TRBJ1-2; clone size: NA
CDR3 DNA: TGTGCCAGCAGCCAAAAATCAGGGGGACATGAAGCTTTCTTT; CDR3 protein: CASSQKSGGHEAFF; D gene: TRBD1; V gene: TRBV3-1/TRBV3-2; J gene: TRBJ1-1; clone size: NA
CDR3 DNA: TGTGCCATCAGCCACAGGGAAGAGGCCGGGGAGCTGTTTTTT; CDR3 protein: CAISHREEAGELFF; D gene: NA; V gene: TRBV10-3; J gene: TRBJ2-2; clone size: NA
CDR3 DNA: TGTGCCAGCAGCTTGGGGTCGGGGTTTTGGGATACGCAGTATTTT; CDR3 protein: CASSLGSGFWDTQYF; D gene: NA; V gene: TRBV7-9; J gene: TRBJ2-3; clone size: NA
CDR3 DNA: TGTGCCAGCAGTAGGGACAGCCCATCTGGCTCCTATAATTCACCCCTCCACTTT; CDR3 protein: CASSRDSPSGSYNSPLHF; D gene: TRBD1; V gene: TRBV5-7; J gene: TRBJ1-6; clone size: NA
CDR3 DNA: TGCGCCAGCACCCAGACGGGGGGTTCCTACAATGAGCAGTTCTTC; CDR3 protein: CASTQTGGSYNEQFF; D gene: TRBD2; V gene: TRBV5-1; J gene: TRBJ2-1; clone size: NA
CDR3 DNA: TGTGCCAGTAGACTTGCAGACAGTCTACTCTATGGCTACACCTTC; CDR3 protein: CASRLADSLLYGYTF; D gene: NA; V gene: TRBV19; J gene: TRBJ1-2; clone size: NA
CDR3 DNA: TGTGCCAGCAGCCAAGGCAGGGTCAACGAGCAGTACTTC; CDR3 protein: CASSQGRVNEQYF; D gene: NA; V gene: TRBV3-1/TRBV3-2; J gene: TRBJ2-7; clone size: NA
CDR3 DNA: TGTGCCAGCAGCCCGACAGGGCAATTCCAAGAGACCCAGTACTTC; CDR3 protein: CASSPTGQFQETQYF; D gene: TRBD1; V gene: TRBV7-8; J gene: TRBJ2-5; clone size: NA
CDR3 DNA: TGCGCCAGCAGCCCGCGCGGGGCGGGAGTGCCAAGCTCCTACAATGAGCAGTTCTTC; CDR3 protein: CASSPRGAGVPSSYNEQFF; D gene: TRBD2; V gene: TRBV5-1; J gene: TRBJ2-1; clone size: NA
CDR3 DNA: TGTGCCAGCAGCCGGACAGGGTTCAATGAGCAGTTCTTC; CDR3 protein: CASSRTGFNEQFF; D gene: TRBD1; V gene: TRBV7-9; J gene: TRBJ2-1; clone size: NA
CDR3 DNA: TGTGCCAGCAGTCTACGCTCGGGGGTGGGCACTGAAGCTTTCTTT; CDR3 protein: CASSLRSGVGTEAFF; D gene: NA; V gene: TRBV6-5; J gene: TRBJ1-1; clone size: NA
CDR3 DNA: TGCAGCGTTGACAACAGGGTGAACACTGAAGCTTTCTTT; CDR3 protein: CSVDNRVNTEAFF; D gene: NA; V gene: TRBV29-1; J gene: TRBJ1-1; clone size: NA
CDR3 DNA: TGCGCCAGCAGCTCCCGCCGGCCTAGCGGCACAGATACGCAGTATTTT; CDR3 protein: CASSSRRPSGTDTQYF; D gene: NA; V gene: TRBV5-1; J gene: TRBJ2-3; clone size: NA
CDR3 DNA: TGTGCCAGCAGTTTACGGACAGGTTTGAACACTGAAGCTTTCTTT; CDR3 protein: CASSLRTGLNTEAFF; D gene: TRBD1; V gene: TRBV27; J gene: TRBJ1-1; clone size: NA
CDR3 DNA: TGTGCCATCAGGGGGCCGGGACAGGGGGACACTGAAGCTTTCTTT; CDR3 protein: CAIRGPGQGDTEAFF; D gene: TRBD1; V gene: TRBV10-3; J gene: TRBJ1-1; clone size: NA
CDR3 DNA: TGTGCCAGCAGCTACGCTAGCGGGGGCACAGATACGCAGTATTTT; CDR3 protein: CASSYASGGTDTQYF; D gene: TRBD2; V gene: TRBV7-6; J gene: TRBJ2-3; clone size: NA